The 18 T cell receptor beta chains reported below all come from one sample, sequenced in a study of spatial heterogeneity in lung cancer. Study-wide results and caveats: Higher tumor mutation counts went along with higher counts of expanded intratumoral alpha and beta TCRs.

No antigen has been identified for these receptors. TCRdb fed the 5' RACE reads into MiXCR, producing one record per CDR3 protein. The sample holds about 20,000 distinct CDR3 sequences; about 6% are singletons and the top ten take about 9.3%. The sample's time point: sample taken at primary tumor resection. Sequencing used lung tumor tissue, obtained at surgery. All receptors come from a female donor with early-stage non-small cell lung cancer.

At least ten counts were recorded for this clonotype. The chain couples TRBV28 to TRBJ2-2, with D possibly TRBD2 on 7 matching bases. V was cut by 7 bases and J by 5 bases, with 14 bases left in between. The germline V gene encodes CDR1 MDHEN and CDR2 SYDVKM. This CDR3 is 14 amino acids long. CDR3 protein: CASTAGGRTGELFF. The CDR3 DNA sequence: TGTGCCAGCACGGCCGGGGGGCGGACCGGGGAGCTGTTTTTT.

This clonotype was recorded many times. This chain connects TRBV5-1 to TRBJ1-1; 7 nucleotides match TRBD1. The CDR3 contains 15 residues. Germline V gene sequence: CDR1 SGHRS, CDR2 YFSETQ. V dropped 4 bases and J dropped 0; count of bases not matched to a gene: 6. CDR3 region: CASSLTGDMNTEAFF. The CDR3 bases are TGCGCCAGCAGCCTAACAGGGGATATGAACACTGAAGCTTTCTTT. Drawing the rest from reference TRBV5-1 and TRBJ1-1, the complete variable domain is KAGVTQTPRYLIKTRGQQVTLSCSPISGHRSVSWYQQTPGQGLQFLFEYFSETQRNKGNFPGRFSGRQFSNSRSEMNVSTLELGDSALYLCASSLTGDMNTEAFFGQGTRLTVV.

Notes on this clonotype: A much larger clone is a single base away; this may be a read error. The V and J genes are TRBV20-1 and TRBJ1-2, with a weak D call TRBD1 (6 bases). This CDR3 region has 14 residues. CDR1 and CDR2 (germline): DFQATT, SNEGSKA (reference sequence). CDR3 region: CSARDRDKGYVYTF. The CDR3 region has the DNA TGCAGTGCTAGAGACCGGGACAAGGGCTATGTCTACACCTTC.

This clonotype was picked up many times. This chain's CDR3 is CASSSSLGESTDTQYF. The DNA for the CDR3 is TGTGCCAGCAGCAGTTCTTTAGGAGAGAGCACAGATACGCAGTATTTT. J is TRBJ2-3 and V is TRBV4-2; no firm D call. CDR1 and CDR2 from the germline V gene are LGHNA and YNFKEQ. Trimming left V 5 bases short and J 0 bases short, with 15 bases between. The CDR3 has 16 amino acids.

With regard to this clonotype: This may be a read error: a much more frequent sequence differs by one nucleotide. The V call is TRBV5-1, the J call TRBJ2-3; D is possibly TRBD2 (5 bases). CDR3 length: 12 amino acids. Germline V CDR1 and CDR2: SGHRS, YFSETQ. The CDR3 region is CASNLEAGTQYF. CDR3 nucleotides: TGCGCCAGCAACTTGGAGGCCGGTACGCAGTATTTT.

Within the sample, this clonotype is medium-sized (0.01 to 0.1%). The genes are TRBV9 and TRBJ2-5, with 7 bases fitting TRBD2. With 3 bases clipped from V and 5 bases from J, the junction kept 7 bases outside the gene matches. The length of the CDR3 is 14 residues. Germline CDR1 is SGDLS and CDR2 is YYNGEE. CDR3 amino acids: CASSAERAGETQYF. CDR3 DNA: TGTGCCAGCAGCGCCGAACGAGCGGGGGAGACCCAGTACTTC.

The table lists this clonotype with many counts. The chain has TRBV4-1 and TRBJ1-2; no clear D. Trimming removed 2 bases at V and 2 bases at J, with 12 bases between. This CDR3 contains 15 residues. Per germline, CDR1 MGHRA and CDR2 YSYEKL. In nucleotides, the CDR3 is TGCGCCAGCAGCCAATCCGGACTTATGAACTATGGCTACACCTTC. Translated: CASSQSGLMNYGYTF.

CDR3 coding DNA: TGTGCCAGCAGTTTAGGAGGACAGGGAGGAGGTTATGGCTACACCTTC. It yields the protein CASSLGGQGGGYGYTF. V is TRBV28 and J is TRBJ1-2; 8 nucleotides match TRBD1. The CDR3 has 16 residues. CDR1 MDHEN and CDR2 SYDVKM come from the germline V gene. Germline trimming cut 2 bases from V and 5 bases from J; bases unmatched to any gene: 10.

There are many counts of this clonotype. The gene calls are TRBV3-1 and TRBJ2-7; 9 bases map to TRBD1. Germline CDR1 LGHDT, CDR2 YNNKEL (reference sequence). V lost 2 bases and J lost 1; bases outside the gene matches: 6. The CDR3 is 16 residues long. The CDR3 region has the DNA TGTGCCAGCAGCCAATCAGGGACAGGGACTTCCTACGAGCAGTACTTC. It specifies CASSQSGTGTSYEQYF.

This clonotype was picked up many times. The chain employs TRBV24-1 and TRBJ2-1, with 7 bases lining up with TRBD1. Per germline, CDR1 KGHDR and CDR2 SFDVKD. The CDR3 runs 12 residues. V was pared by 2 bases and J by 10 bases, with 1 base of the junction left unmatched. The CDR3 DNA reads TGTGCCACCAGTGATTCGGACAGGGAGCAGTTCTTC. Translated: CATSDSDREQFF.

This clonotype was counted only a few times. This sequence joins TRBV7-6 and TRBJ2-7, with D perhaps matching TRBD1 (6 bases). Trimming removed 5 bases from V and 5 bases from J, with 16 bases in between. The length of the CDR3 is 14 residues. Germline CDR1 is SGHVS and CDR2 is FNYEAQ. CDR3 residues: CASSPSLQGHEQYF. In DNA form, the CDR3 reads TGTGCCAGCAGCCCATCCTTACAGGGCCACGAGCAGTACTTC.

This clonotype was recorded many times. J is TRBJ2-1 and V is TRBV7-2; D unclear. V was pared by 2 bases and J by 5 bases, with 4 bases between. The CDR3 totals 12 residues. The V gene's germline CDR1 is SGHTA and CDR2 FQGNSA. CDR3 sequence (DNA): TGTGCCAGCAGCTTATCCCACAATGAGCAGTTCTTC. It specifies CASSLSHNEQFF.

This clonotype was seen ten or more times. The chain employs TRBV6-2 or TRBV6-3 and TRBJ2-7, with 11 bases identical to TRBD1. Trimming took 7 bases from V and 5 from J; bases not matched to a gene: 13. This CDR3 is built from 16 residues. The germline V gene encodes CDR1 MNHEY and CDR2 SVGEGT. The CDR3 nucleotides are TGTGCCAGCACCAGACCCTCCGGGACAGGGGGTGACGAGCAGTACTTC. It specifies CASTRPSGTGGDEQYF.

This clonotype was recorded at least ten times. The J gene is TRBJ1-2, the V gene TRBV9; D unclear. Trimming shortened V by 4 bases and J by 4 bases, and 11 bases separated the two germline ends. This CDR3 is 13 amino acids long. CDR1 is SGDLS and CDR2 is YYNGEE in the germline V gene. In nucleotides, the CDR3 is TGTGCCAGCAGCACCCTGACTGGCTATGGCTACACCTTC. It specifies CASSTLTGYGYTF.

Only one count was recorded for this clonotype. A much larger clone differs by one base, so this may be a read error. This chain uses TRBV6-1 with TRBJ2-1; 10 bases are a match to TRBD2. Trimming cost V 9 bases and J 8 bases; bases outside gene matches: 10. Per the germline V gene, CDR1 is MNHNS and CDR2 is SASEGT. CDR3 size: 14 residues. CDR3 region: CARRGGLAGDEQFF. The CDR3 bases are TGTGCCAGAAGGGGCGGGCTAGCGGGAGATGAGCAGTTCTTC.

This clonotype was seen many times. The chain is built from TRBV2 and TRBJ2-3; D remains unclear. The length of the CDR3 is 16 residues. The V gene lost 8 bases and the J gene lost 3 bases, with 21 bases spanning the gap. CDR1 SNHLY and CDR2 FYNNEI come from the germline V gene. As DNA, the CDR3 is TGTGCCAGCCGCAAGTTTTCCGCGTATAGGACAGATACGCAGTATTTT. Residues: CASRKFSAYRTDTQYF.

This clonotype came up a few times. This sequence joins TRBV7-9 and TRBJ2-1; no definite D call. Germline CDR1 is SEHNR and CDR2 is FQNEAQ (reference sequence). CDR3 length: 13 residues. V was trimmed by 0 bases and J by 9 bases, leaving 9 bases between them. The CDR3 nucleotides read TGTGCCAGCAGCTTAGCAGAGATCCCTGAGCAGTTCTTC. It codes for CASSLAEIPEQFF.

This clonotype appeared many times. One junction end disagrees with the germline gene, perhaps due to a read error. This chain links TRBV7-9 with TRBJ2-7, with D tentatively TRBD1 or TRBD2 (5 bases each). CDR1 SEHNR and CDR2 FQNEAQ come from the germline V gene (reference sequence). This CDR3 comprises 12 residues. The DNA for the CDR3 is TGTGCCAGCAGCTTAGAGAGGGGACGCCTATGGTTC. Its protein is CASSLERGRLWF.